The 5 T cell receptor beta chains below were found in one sample sequenced in a study of read filtering for tumor transcriptome and immune sequencing. The library was built from 400 ng RNA with molecular barcoded adaptors for alpha/delta and beta/gamma chains. MiXCR was run by TCRdb on the reads, yielding one entry per CDR3 protein. The table records 50,000 or so distinct CDR3 sequences, roughly 19% of them present only once. The sample comprised a population of CD138-negative cells sorted from bone marrow. Every receptor here comes from a donor over 35 with multiple myeloma.

A few counts support this clonotype. The V call is TRBV20-1, the J call TRBJ2-1, with D possibly being TRBD2 (5 bases). Per the germline V gene, CDR1 is DFQATT and CDR2 is SNEGSKA (reference sequence). This CDR3 spans 12 amino acids. V lost 0 bases and J 9 bases, leaving 9 bases between the germline ends. CDR3 protein: CSARDNGIEQFF. As DNA, the CDR3 is TGCAGTGCTAGAGATAACGGGATTGAGCAGTTCTTC.

This clonotype was observed a handful of times. The genes are TRBV6-5 and TRBJ2-7, with TRBD1 matching over 9 bases. CDR3 length: 16 amino acids. Germline CDR1 and CDR2: MNHEY and SVGAGI. V trimming: 0 bases; J trimming: 5 bases; junction bases outside the gene matches: 8. DNA of the CDR3: TGTGCCAGCAGTTACTCGTATCCGGACAGGGGTAACGAGCAGTACTTC. Translated, it gives CASSYSYPDRGNEQYF.

This clonotype counts as medium-sized. CDR3 sequence (DNA): TGTGCCAGCAGCCAAGATTTAGGGCAAGAGACCCAGTACTTC. Amino acid sequence: CASSQDLGQETQYF. V usage is TRBV3-1 and J usage is TRBJ2-5; D is undetermined. Germline V gives CDR1 LGHDT, CDR2 YNNKEL (reference sequence). This CDR3 has 14 residues. V lost 0 bases to trimming and J lost 2 bases, with 7 bases between them.

This clonotype was found many times. The chain combines TRBV29-1 with TRBJ1-1; D is perhaps TRBD1 (6 bases). Germline CDR1 is SQVTM and CDR2 is ANQGSEA. Trimming took off 7 bases at V and 4 bases at J, with 16 bases between the two ends. The CDR3 totals 13 residues. The CDR3 loop is CSGMYEGGTEAFF. In DNA form, the CDR3 reads TGCAGCGGTATGTACGAGGGGGGCACTGAAGCTTTCTTT.

This clonotype was detected ten times or more. The chain couples TRBV6-2 or TRBV6-3 to TRBJ2-3, with D tentatively TRBD2 (6 bases). This CDR3 region has 11 residues. The V and J ends lost 8 bases and 9 bases respectively, with 12 bases between them. CDR1 MNHEY and CDR2 SVGEGT come from the germline V gene. In DNA, the CDR3 is TGTGCCAGCTCTGCGCGGGACACGCAGTATTTT. Translating gives CASSARDTQYF.